What follows are 20 T cell receptor beta chains derived from one specimen sequenced in a study of regulatory T cells in long-lasting Graves disease. The time point is: newly diagnosed GD, antithyroid drugs for less than 3 months. Generation of the TCR library employed RNA extracted from PBMCs. Construction of the TCR beta libraries employed iRepertoire HTBI primers in conjunction with Arm-PCR of CDR3 regions. One entry per CDR3 protein, called by TCRdb with MiXCR from the multiplex PCR reads. The table lists 550,000 to 700,000 distinct CDR3 sequences, roughly 16% of them singletons. This sample was shared with a second study, whose subject was T cells in Graves' hyperthyroidism and ophthalmopathy.

The source material was peripheral blood mononuclear cells (PBMCs), sampled at new diagnosis, from a patient treated with antithyroid drugs. The receptor source for this set is a man aged 18-30 years with Graves disease.

This clonotype came up many times. In DNA form, the CDR3 reads TGCAGCGTTGAAGATCAGGCGGGAGGCGGGACCGGGGAGCTGTTTTTT. Translation gives CSVEDQAGGGTGELFF. This chain connects TRBV29-1 to TRBJ2-2; TRBD2 agrees at 8 bases. V dropped 0 bases and J dropped 5; count of bases not matched to a gene: 8. The CDR3 has 16 amino acids. In germline, CDR1 is SQVTM, CDR2 ANQGSEA.

This clonotype has a count of ten or more. DNA of the CDR3: TGTGCCTGGAGTTCCGAGGACAGGGGAGGCTCCTACGAGCAGTACTTC. Protein: CAWSSEDRGGSYEQYF. The chain joins TRBV30 to TRBJ2-7, with 9 bases matching TRBD1. The CDR3 loop spans 16 amino acids. Trimming cost V 2 bases and J 0 bases; bases outside gene matches: 8. The V gene's germline CDR1 is GTSNPN and CDR2 SVGIG (reference sequence).

This clonotype was seen at least ten times. The rearrangement links TRBV10-1 to TRBJ2-1; no reliable D call. The V gene lost 6 bases and the J gene lost 4 bases, with 10 bases spanning the gap. CDR1 is WNHNN, CDR2 SYGVQD, per germline (reference sequence). This CDR3 spans 13 amino acids. The CDR3 reads CASSETLYNEQFF. In DNA form, the CDR3 reads TGCGCCAGCAGCGAGACGCTATACAATGAGCAGTTCTTC.

This clonotype was found many times. The junction departs from the called germline gene at one end, perhaps through a read error. V gene TRBV2 combines with J gene TRBJ2-2; D is possibly TRBD2 (5 bases). Germline V gene lookup returns CDR1 SNHLY and CDR2 FYNNEI. The CDR3 runs 16 residues. DNA of the CDR3: TGTGCCAGCAGTGAACAGAGAACAGTCGCCACCGGGGAGCCGTTTTTT. Translation: CASSEQRTVATGEPFF.

The sample holds a few counts of this clonotype. The chain joins TRBV19 to TRBJ2-1; D gene uncertain. This CDR3 contains 13 residues. Trimming cost V 11 bases and J 0 bases, with 11 bases left between them. CDR1 is LNHDA and CDR2 is SQIVND in the germline V gene (reference sequence). CDR3 nucleotide sequence: TGTGCCGGTCAGATCCGCTCCTACAATGAGCAGTTCTTC. The encoded protein is CAGQIRSYNEQFF.

This clonotype was detected ten times or more. The chain recombines TRBV7-9 with TRBJ2-1; the D gene could be TRBD1 or TRBD2 (5 bases each). The CDR3 runs 15 residues. The V end was cut by 5 bases, the J end by 6 bases, with 17 bases between. CDR1 and CDR2 from the germline V gene are SEHNR and FQNEAQ (reference sequence). CDR3 residues: CASSDTGLAGNEQFF. As DNA, the CDR3 is TGTGCCAGCAGCGATACAGGCCTTGCGGGCAATGAGCAGTTCTTC.

With respect to this clonotype: Just one base apart from a much larger clone, this may be a read error. The chain uses TRBV7-9 and TRBJ2-1; D is perhaps TRBD2 (6 bases). The CDR3 loop spans 13 amino acids. Per germline, CDR1 SEHNR and CDR2 FQNEAQ (reference sequence). Deletions cut 5 bases from V and 4 bases from J, with 9 bases between. This chain's CDR3 is CASSRGGYNEQFF. In DNA form, the CDR3 reads TGTGCCAGCAGCAGAGGAGGGTACAATGAGCAGTTCTTC.

This clonotype has a handful of counts. The chain links TRBV15 to TRBJ2-5, with 13 nucleotides matching TRBD2. Unmatched junction bases numbered 8, after V lost 0 bases and J lost 4 bases. This CDR3 is built from 18 residues. CDR1 is LNHNV and CDR2 is YYDKDF in the germline V gene (reference sequence). The CDR3 coding sequence is TGTGCCACCAGCAGAGAATCCCGGACTAGCGGGAGTGGAGAGACCCAGTACTTC. This codes for CATSRESRTSGSGETQYF.

The rearrangement links TRBV20-1 to TRBJ2-7; D assignment may be TRBD1 or TRBD2 (5 bases each). Trimming pared 1 base from V and 3 bases from J, leaving 16 bases between. Germline values: CDR1 DFQATT, CDR2 SNEGSKA (reference sequence). This CDR3 is built from 15 residues. The CDR3 spells CSARARDGLFYEQYF. The CDR3 nucleotides read TGCAGTGCTAGAGCCCGGGACGGACTCTTCTACGAGCAGTACTTC.

In the case of this clonotype: The junction shows a germline mismatch at one end, possibly a read error. The rearrangement links TRBV4-1 to TRBJ2-7; D is perhaps TRBD1 (6 bases). The CDR3 spans 15 residues. Germline V CDR1 and CDR2: MGHRA, YSYEKL. The CDR3 DNA reads as TGCACCAGCAGCCAAAGGACAGTAGGTGCCTACGAGCAGTACTTC. This translates into CTSSQRTVGAYEQYF.

This clonotype was counted a single time. V usage is TRBV28 and J usage is TRBJ1-4; D gene unclear. Per the germline V gene, CDR1 is MDHEN and CDR2 is SYDVKM. The CDR3 loop spans 11 amino acids. V was shortened by 10 bases and J by 5 bases, with 8 bases between the two germline ends. The CDR3 coding sequence is TGTGCCACCATCTGCAATGAAAAACTGTTTTTT. Protein sequence: CATICNEKLFF. Based on the CDR3 plus reference TRBV28 and TRBJ1-4, the full variable domain is DVKVTQSSRYLVKRTGEKVFLECVQDMDHENMFWYRQDPGLGLRLIYFSYDVKMKEKGDIPEGYSVSREKKERFSLILESASTNQTSMYLCATICNEKLFFGSGTQLSVL.

About this clonotype: The CDR3 ends on some other residue instead of the conserved phenylalanine or tryptophan, so this is likely a read error. V is TRBV29-1 and J is TRBJ2-7; 7 bases map to TRBD1. The V and J ends lost 6 bases and 0 bases, in that order; junction bases with no gene match: 2. Looked up from germline, CDR1 is SQVTM and CDR2 is ANQGSEA. This CDR3 has 12 residues. This chain's CDR3 is CSVGQNSYEQYS. The CDR3 region has the DNA TGCAGCGTGGGACAGAACTCCTACGAGCAGTACTCC.

This clonotype was picked up a small number of times. This rearrangement joins TRBV19 to TRBJ2-1; the match to TRBD2 covers 14 bases. CDR3 size: 15 residues. V lost 7 bases, J lost 8 bases, and 7 bases stayed unmatched. The germline gives CDR1 LNHDA, CDR2 SQIVND (reference sequence). CDR3 protein: CASNLGLAGVDEQFF. CDR3 nucleotide sequence: TGTGCCAGTAATTTGGGACTAGCGGGAGTAGATGAGCAGTTCTTC. Full variable domain (outside the CDR3, taken from reference TRBV19 and TRBJ2-1): DGGITQSPKYLFRKEGQNVTLSCEQNLNHDAMYWYRQDPGQGLRLIYYSQIVNDFQKGDIAEGYSVSREKKESFPLTVTSAQKNPTAFYLCASNLGLAGVDEQFFGPGTRLTVL.

Here the CDR3 DNA reads TGTGCCACCGGGGAGGACTCAAACACAGATACGCAGTATTTT. Its protein product is CATGEDSNTDTQYF. This rearrangement joins TRBV15 to TRBJ2-3; maybe TRBD2 (6 bases). The CDR3 has 14 amino acids. Between the trimmed V and J ends, which lost 8 bases and 2 bases, there was a span of 14 bases. Germline V gene data show CDR1 as LNHNV and CDR2 as YYDKDF (reference sequence).

This clonotype has at least ten counts. The chain links TRBV27 to TRBJ2-7; D is possibly TRBD2 (6 bases). The germline V gene has CDR1 MNHEY and CDR2 SMNVEV (reference sequence). Trimming left V 6 bases short and J 3 bases short, with 9 bases between. The CDR3 contains 12 residues. CDR3 in amino acids: CASSGGNYEQYF. The CDR3 bases are TGTGCCAGCAGCGGGGGAAACTACGAGCAGTACTTC.

In this sample, this clonotype turned up a few times. The chain has TRBV30 and TRBJ1-1; no clear D gene. Germline V gene sequence: CDR1 GTSNPN, CDR2 SVGIG (reference sequence). V lost 0 bases and J lost 0, with 8 bases in between. CDR3 size: 14 residues. CDR3: CAWSVSAVNTEAFF. CDR3 sequence (DNA): TGTGCCTGGAGTGTAAGCGCAGTGAACACTGAAGCTTTCTTT.

This clonotype has a handful of counts. The CDR3 DNA follows: TGTGCCAGTAGCGACGGGGGTCAGGGAACGCGCAAACTGTTTTTT. Its protein is CASSDGGQGTRKLFF. This chain links TRBV19 with TRBJ1-4; D perhaps matches TRBD1 (5 bases). V was trimmed by 6 bases and J by 11 bases, leaving 22 bases between them. The CDR3 consists of 15 residues. CDR1 and CDR2 (germline): LNHDA, SQIVND (reference sequence). Filled out from reference TRBV19 and TRBJ1-4, the complete variable domain reads DGGITQSPKYLFRKEGQNVTLSCEQNLNHDAMYWYRQDPGQGLRLIYYSQIVNDFQKGDIAEGYSVSREKKESFPLTVTSAQKNPTAFYLCASSDGGQGTRKLFFGSGTQLSVL.

This clonotype was observed many times. J is TRBJ1-5 and V is TRBV27; the match to TRBD1 covers 10 bases. Germline V lookup: CDR1 MNHEY, CDR2 SMNVEV (reference sequence). The V and J ends lost 5 bases and 6 bases, in that order; junction bases with no gene match: 7. CDR3 length: 15 amino acids. The DNA of the CDR3 is TGTGCCAGCAGTCCGACAGGGGGCCGGGGTCAGCCCCAGCATTTT. Protein sequence: CASSPTGGRGQPQHF.

The CDR3 loop reads CASSLSAIGGSSGNTIYF. The DNA for the CDR3 is TGTGCCAGCAGTTTATCCGCCATAGGGGGGAGCTCTGGAAACACCATATATTTT. V usage is TRBV28 and J usage is TRBJ1-3, with a possible D match to TRBD1 (6 bases). Germline CDR1 and CDR2: MDHEN and SYDVKM. V lost 1 base and J 0 bases, leaving 16 bases between the germline ends. This CDR3 spans 18 amino acids.

As DNA, the CDR3 is TGTGCCAGCATCTACCACGCCGGGACAGGGATAGGCAATGAGCAGTTCTTC. Amino acids: CASIYHAGTGIGNEQFF. The chain uses TRBV2 and TRBJ2-1; 9 positions match TRBD1. Looked up from germline, CDR1 is SNHLY and CDR2 is FYNNEI. Unmatched junction bases numbered 16, after V lost 7 bases and J lost 6 bases. The CDR3 covers 17 residues.